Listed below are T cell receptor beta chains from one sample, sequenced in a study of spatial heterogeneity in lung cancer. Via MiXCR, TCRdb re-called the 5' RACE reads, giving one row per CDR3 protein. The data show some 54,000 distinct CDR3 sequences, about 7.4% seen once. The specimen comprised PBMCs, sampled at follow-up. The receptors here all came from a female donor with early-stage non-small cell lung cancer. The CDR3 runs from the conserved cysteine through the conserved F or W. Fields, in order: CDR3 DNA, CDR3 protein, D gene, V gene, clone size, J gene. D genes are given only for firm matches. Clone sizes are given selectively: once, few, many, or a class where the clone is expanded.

DNA: TGCAGTGCTAGAGATCCAATGCTAAACGAGCAGTACTTC
CDR3: CSARDPMLNEQYF
D: -
V: TRBV20-1
size: many
J: TRBJ2-7

DNA: TGTGCCAGCAGTTTGTGGGGACAGGGGGCGCGGGATACGCAGTATTTT
CDR3: CASSLWGQGARDTQYF
D: TRBD1
V: TRBV28
size: many
J: TRBJ2-3

DNA: TGCGCCAGCAGTTCGGGACAGGGGGACGCAGATACGCAGTATTTT
CDR3: CASSSGQGDADTQYF
D: TRBD1
V: TRBV10-1
size: few
J: TRBJ2-3

DNA: TGTGCCAGCAGTCCAGGGTGGGGGAGCGCAGATACGCAGTATTTT
CDR3: CASSPGWGSADTQYF
D: -
V: TRBV27
size: -
J: TRBJ2-3

DNA: TGCAGTGCTAGAGATCGCCTTTCCTACGAGCAGTACTTC
CDR3: CSARDRLSYEQYF
D: -
V: TRBV20-1
size: many
J: TRBJ2-7

DNA: TGTGCCAGCAGTTTTAGGAGGGGGTTAAATGAGCAGTTCTTC
CDR3: CASSFRRGLNEQFF
D: -
V: TRBV12-3/TRBV12-4
size: many
J: TRBJ2-1

DNA: TGCGCCAGCAGCTTTAGGGGGCTTGACACTGAAGCTTTCTTT
CDR3: CASSFRGLDTEAFF
D: TRBD1
V: TRBV5-1
size: -
J: TRBJ1-1

DNA: TGTGCCTGGAGTGCCATGGACAAGCGGAGAAACACCATATATTTT
CDR3: CAWSAMDKRRNTIYF
D: -
V: TRBV30
size: -
J: TRBJ1-3

DNA: TGCAGCGTTTCCAAGAATGACAGGGGGAGCTCCTACGAGCAGTACTTC
CDR3: CSVSKNDRGSSYEQYF
D: TRBD1
V: TRBV29-1
size: -
J: TRBJ2-7

DNA: TGTGCCAGCAGCCAGTCAACTCCGAACACCGGGGAGCTGTTTTTT
CDR3: CASSQSTPNTGELFF
D: -
V: TRBV2
size: few
J: TRBJ2-2

DNA: TGTGCCAGCAAAGGGAGGAGAAACGCAGATACGCAGTATTTT
CDR3: CASKGRRNADTQYF
D: -
V: TRBV12-3/TRBV12-4
size: few
J: TRBJ2-3

DNA: TGCGCCACTTCCAAAGTTACTAGCACAGATACGCAGTATTTT
CDR3: CATSKVTSTDTQYF
D: -
V: TRBV5-1
size: -
J: TRBJ2-3

DNA: TGTGCCAGCAGCGTAGCGGGACTAGCGGGGGGGCCGGGCACAGATACGCAGTATTTT
CDR3: CASSVAGLAGGPGTDTQYF
D: TRBD2
V: TRBV9
size: many
J: TRBJ2-3

DNA: TGTGCCAGCGCCGGGGCCAATACGCAGTATTTT
CDR3: CASAGANTQYF
D: -
V: TRBV2
size: many
J: TRBJ2-3

DNA: TGTGCCAGCAGCTTAGATTTTGGGTACAATGAGCAGTTCTTC
CDR3: CASSLDFGYNEQFF
D: -
V: TRBV7-2
size: many
J: TRBJ2-1

DNA: TGTGCCAGCAGTTACTCCGGTGGGGTTCAGGACGAGCAGTACTTC
CDR3: CASSYSGGVQDEQYF
D: -
V: TRBV6-5
size: many
J: TRBJ2-7

DNA: TGTGCCAGCAGTTACAAAAATTTTGGGCTATCGGAGACCCAGTACTTC
CDR3: CASSYKNFGLSETQYF
D: -
V: TRBV6-5
size: -
J: TRBJ2-5

DNA: TGTGCCAGCAGTTACTGGGACAGGGGTGACAACGTCCTGACTTTC
CDR3: CASSYWDRGDNVLTF
D: TRBD1
V: TRBV6-2/TRBV6-3
size: -
J: TRBJ2-6

DNA: TGTGCCAGCAGCGTAGAGCAAGGACAGCCCGGGTGGGGAGAGCAGTACTTC
CDR3: CASSVEQGQPGWGEQYF
D: -
V: TRBV9
size: many
J: TRBJ2-7

DNA: TGTGCCAGCAGCGTCACTAGCGGAACCTTCTACGAGCAGTACTTC
CDR3: CASSVTSGTFYEQYF
D: TRBD2
V: TRBV7-9
size: many
J: TRBJ2-7

DNA: TGTGCCAGCAGCCCTTGGCCAGCCGCGCGGGGTGAAGCTTTCTTT
CDR3: CASSPWPAARGEAFF
D: -
V: TRBV7-9
size: few
J: TRBJ1-1

DNA: TGCGCCAGCAGCTTGTTACAGCGGTCCTCCTACAATGAGCAGTTCTTC
CDR3: CASSLLQRSSYNEQFF
D: -
V: TRBV5-1
size: -
J: TRBJ2-1

DNA: TGCGCCAGCAGCCCGACGACAGGGGCGGGCTATGGCTACACCTTC
CDR3: CASSPTTGAGYGYTF
D: TRBD1
V: TRBV5-1
size: -
J: TRBJ1-2

DNA: TGCAGCGCATCGAGGTTGGCTGGAAACACCATATATTTT
CDR3: CSASRLAGNTIYF
D: -
V: TRBV29-1
size: many
J: TRBJ1-3

DNA: TGCGCAACGAAGGTGTTCTCCGAGAACACCGGGGAGCTGTTTTTT
CDR3: CATKVFSENTGELFF
D: -
V: TRBV5-1
size: many
J: TRBJ2-2

DNA: TGTGCCAGCAGCCTTAAGGCCCGGTCCGCTGAAGCTTTCTTT
CDR3: CASSLKARSAEAFF
D: -
V: TRBV6-5
size: -
J: TRBJ1-1

DNA: TGTGCCAGCAGCTTAGCAGGGACGACAACCTACGAGCAGTACTTC
CDR3: CASSLAGTTTYEQYF
D: -
V: TRBV11-2
size: few
J: TRBJ2-7

DNA: TGTGCCAGCAGCGTTGAGGGCTATGGCTACACCTTC
CDR3: CASSVEGYGYTF
D: -
V: TRBV9
size: -
J: TRBJ1-2